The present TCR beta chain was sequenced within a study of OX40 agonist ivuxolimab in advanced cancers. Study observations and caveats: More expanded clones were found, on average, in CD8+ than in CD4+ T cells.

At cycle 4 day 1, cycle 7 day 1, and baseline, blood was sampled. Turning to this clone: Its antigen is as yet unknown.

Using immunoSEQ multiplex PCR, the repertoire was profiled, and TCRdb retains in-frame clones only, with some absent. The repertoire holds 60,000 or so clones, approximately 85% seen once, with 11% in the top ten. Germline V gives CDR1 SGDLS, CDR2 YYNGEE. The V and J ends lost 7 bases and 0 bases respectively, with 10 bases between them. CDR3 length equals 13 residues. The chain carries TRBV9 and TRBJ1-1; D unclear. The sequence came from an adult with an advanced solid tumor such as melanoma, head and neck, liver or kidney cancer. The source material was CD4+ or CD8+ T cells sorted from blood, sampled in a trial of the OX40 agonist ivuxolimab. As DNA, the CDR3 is TGTGCCAGCGCGATGTGGCTGAACACTGAAGCTTTCTTT. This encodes CASAMWLNTEAFF.